This T cell receptor beta chain was sequenced for a study of cytomegalovirus exposure and HLA in healthy donors (dated by TCRdb to the late 2010s). In terms of the full investigation: An earlier analysis of some 550 of the donors reported about 250 Gb of sequence data and about 100 million unique TCR beta sequences from roughly 180 million T cells. An earlier analysis of roughly 580 of the donors used high-throughput TCR beta sequencing to judge whether each TCR beta V gene segment behaved as functional or pseudogenic. The study used immunosequencing to profile the T cell repertoires of hundreds of subjects and linked those repertoires to cytomegalovirus serostatus. In addition to the first cohort of 650 to 750 subjects, a separate validation cohort of approximately 130 different subjects was used. HLA typing covered class I and class II loci at four-digit resolution. Several DR-DQ haplotypes were handled as single units for association and clustering, since linkage in the cohort was strong. The number of typed donors differed by locus: about 620-640 for A, B, C, DRB1 and DQB1; about 520 for DQA1; some 610 for DPA1; and about 450 for DPB1. High-throughput TCR immunosequencing, statistical association of individual TCRs with disease status, and machine learning were combined to predict cytomegalovirus infection status. Rather than using new phenotypic data, the later analysis identified candidate immune exposures from TCR beta sequences and from how often those sequences occurred across donors. Every repertoire in the discovery cohort had been generated on one and the same sequencing platform. The aim of the study was to test whether cataloging public T cell receptors could identify signatures of past pathogen exposure. About 280 gigabases of sequencing data and tens of millions of unique TCR sequences made up an early release that covered fewer than 650 HLA-typed donors. Alongside the repertoire data, information on donor age, sex, ethnicity and CMV serostatus was compiled. A later analysis re-examined previously published TCR beta repertoires from 600 to 700 donors and added high-resolution HLA genotyping to investigate patterns of TCR occurrence. Among the approximately 400 genotyped donors, about 83% belonged to the genetic ancestry cluster associated with self-reported Caucasian donors. Genome-wide SNP genotypes for about 60% of the roughly 700 donors were used in a later genetic analysis, which treated that subset as a discovery cohort. Among some 410 genotyped donors of the cohort, an average of around 250,000 unique TCR beta nucleotide sequences was sequenced per donor, of which about 19% were non-productive. Study-level results and caveats: V-gene and J-gene trimming of TCR beta chains was associated with a missense DCLRE1C variant in a later genetic analysis, and the association was replicated in an independent cohort. Correlated functional status among segregating V segments might be attributable to linkage disequilibrium, but an unknown experimental factor could not be ruled out. Compared with the approximately 670-donor mean, donors in an Asian-associated ancestry cluster had fewer N-insertions in productive TCRs, according to a later genetic analysis. According to a later analysis, TCR association rates differed among HLA loci, with DRB1 alleles showing the most associated TCRs and HLA-C alleles showing the fewest. When HLA alleles, especially DR and DQ, strongly co-occurred, attributing TCR associations to individual alleles was difficult. In this cohort, only TCR beta chains were sequenced, and detectable features were limited by the absence of alpha or paired-chain data. A later analysis found that HLA-associated TCR beta chains were more clonally expanded and had lower generation probabilities than equally common non-associated chains. The classifier was reported to diagnose cytomegalovirus status with high specificity and sensitivity in both the original and validation cohorts. The authors suggested that the approach could potentially be generalized to other disease states and immunological phenotypes. In the study, some 160 TCR beta chains were listed as associated with cytomegalovirus. Some IMGT-functional V segments, including TRBV6-2 and TRBV6-3, could not be distinguished by the 87-base-pair reads and were therefore excluded. Broadly in line with IMGT annotations, most TCR beta V segments showed up in productive rearrangements about 90% or about 30% of the time in an earlier analysis of around 550 of the donors. At a false discovery rate of 0.05, a later analysis linked around 17,000 TCR beta sequences to specific HLA alleles. Sequencing depth was assumed to be roughly uniform across donors in the presence/absence analyses, though that assumption may not hold. In vitro tests confirmed that a few of the cytomegalovirus-associated TCR beta chains recognize cytomegalovirus antigens. A further reported finding was that TCR beta sequences accurately predicted the HLA-A and HLA-B alleles for most subjects in the first cohort. Immune exposure information for the cohort was limited to CMV serostatus. Several of the top co-occurrence clusters appeared to be linked to parvovirus B19, influenza, CMV and Epstein-Barr virus, according to a later analysis. While some public TCRs were present in many individuals, most TCR sequences turned up only very rarely across donors. Because HLA typing was missing for some donors at each locus, association tests included only the typed subset. A cluster of highly shared sequence variants was judged likely to be a technical artifact of the sequencing pipeline. Because counts were too low, roughly 16 rarely observed V segments, including chromosome 9 orphons, were excluded from the earlier analysis of 587 of the donors. A later analysis found that most CMV-associated TCR beta chains appeared HLA-restricted, with HLA associations seemingly driven largely by CMV exposure.

The cohort comprised hundreds of healthy bone marrow donors. At the time of sampling, all cohort members were nominally healthy, though unrecorded immune exposures were likely present. The donor was CMV seronegative and belonged to the group of several hundred seronegative cohort members. A peripheral blood sample was collected from each donor, and TCR beta sequencing was performed on peripheral blood mononuclear cells. Genomic DNA was extracted from the blood cell samples with the Qiagen DNeasy Blood Extraction Kit. As to this clone: What antigen it recognizes has not been identified. No qualities accompany the bases; no much larger clone lies one base away.

Libraries were prepared through the immunoSEQ multiplex PCR assay. For the multiplex PCR, a mixture combining 60 forward primers for TCR Vbeta segments and 13 reverse primers for TCR Jbeta segments was used. The CDR3 region of rearranged TCR beta genes was amplified from genomic DNA by a multiplex PCR assay. The Illumina HiSeq System was used to sequence the amplified TCR beta libraries as 87-base-pair reads. The study's own analysis went as follows. A later analysis tallied around 80 million unique TCR beta chains across the 700 or so repertoires, and approximately 12 million of those chains were shared by two or more donors. To remove PCR and sequencing errors, raw reads were error-corrected and collapsed into unique sequences using a nearest-neighbor algorithm that merged closely related sequences. Alignment of CDR3 sequences to IMGT reference sequences was used to assign V, D and J gene segments. Each retained sequence needed at least a six-nucleotide match to both a V gene segment and a J gene segment. Rearrangements were classified as productive when the CDR3 lacked stop codons and remained in frame with V and J, and all other rearrangements were classified as non-productive. CDR3 was defined according to IMGT convention as the region running from the second conserved V-encoded cysteine to the conserved J-encoded phenylalanine. Sequences without an unambiguous match to a single V gene segment were excluded from the earlier analysis of about 600 of the donors. In an earlier analysis of roughly 600 of the donors, a V segment was called functional when productive rearrangements were above 56.7%, and segregating when the standard deviation between donors exceeded 5%. To diagnose cytomegalovirus status from the catalog of TCR beta chain sequences, a statistical classification framework was built. V and J gene assignment, in a later analysis, came from comparing TCR nucleotide sequences with IMGT/GENE-DB human TR gene sequences. A later analysis assigned CDR3 sequences and most-parsimonious VDJ recombination scenarios with the TCRdist pipeline. In a later analysis, each TCR beta chain was defined by its CDR3 amino acid sequence together with its V-gene family, and reads lacking a unique V-gene family were excluded. To address suspected cross-contamination and a sequencing artifact, a later analysis removed under 600 highly shared, low-generation-probability nucleotide sequences. In a later analysis, a clonal expansion index was calculated for each public chain from normalized within-repertoire ranks of inferred template counts. A later analysis computed generation probabilities with a VDJ recombination model fitted to out-of-frame rearrangements, and checked the results against IGoR. In a later analysis, TCR-TCR, TCR-HLA and TCR-CMV co-occurrence was scored with hypergeometric tests, and a repertoire-size bias correction was applied to TCR pairs. False discovery rates were estimated in a later analysis by permuting HLA or CMV assignments 20 times. In a later analysis, co-occurring TCRs were grouped using DBSCAN, and TCRdist sequence similarity was added for clustering within HLA-allele-positive subsets. For co-occurrence clustering, repertoires with fewer than 30,000 or more than 120,000 public chains were excluded, along with roughly 5 repertoires with anomalous nucleotide sharing. The immuneACCESS repertoire file appears here via TCRdb, limited to in-frame rearrangements. These files lack a portion of the clones; in checked studies, under half of the deficit traces to unresolved V genes, and the cause of the others is not known. V and J calls and clone size are copied from that table; D and trimming were computed from the DNA. This sample holds around 180,000 clones; approximately 86% were observed only once. The top ten clones comprise roughly 1.8% of the sample.

V trim: 0 bases; J trim: 8 bases; unmatched bases: 14. Reading the germline V gene gives CDR1 SGDLS and CDR2 YYNGEE. The CDR3 contains 17 residues, cysteine and phenylalanine counted. The retained sequence is limited to the CDR3, 51 bases, with the frame set at the first base. The chain links TRBV9 with TRBJ2-3; TRBD2 matches 8 bases in the middle. The clonotype originates from a woman under 30 in good health and CMV-seronegative. Source material: PBMCs. This receptor carries the CDR3 CASSVDDPGLGRFTQYF. The nucleotide sequence is TGTGCCAGCAGCGTAGACGATCCGGGACTAGGACGATTTACGCAGTATTTT.